Below, 23 T cell receptor beta chains from the same sample are listed, as sequenced in a study of T cells after yellow fever vaccination. Each CDR3 protein is one row after TCRdb ran MiXCR on the 5' RACE reads. The data show around 310,000 distinct CDR3 sequences, approximately 3.9% seen once. The sample in question was PBMCs, obtained 5 days after the yellow fever booster vaccination. These receptors were taken from a man younger than 30 who received the YFV17D yellow fever vaccine.

This clonotype has a handful of counts. The chain joins TRBV6-5 to TRBJ1-1, with D uncertain. The CDR3 totals 12 residues. Trimming shortened V by 4 bases and J by 6 bases, and 9 bases separated the two germline ends. The germline V gene encodes CDR1 MNHEY and CDR2 SVGAGI. CDR3 DNA: TGTGCCAGCAGTTCCCACGGCTCTGAAGCTTTCTTT. Translation gives CASSSHGSEAFF.

The table lists this clonotype with a few counts. The chain carries TRBV6-5 and TRBJ2-4; D might be TRBD1 (5 bases). Trimming left V 0 bases short and J 6 bases short, with 6 bases between. In germline, CDR1 is MNHEY, CDR2 SVGAGI. This CDR3 region has 13 residues. Here the CDR3 reads CASSYSQGNIQYF. The CDR3 nucleotides are TGTGCCAGCAGTTACTCCCAGGGAAACATTCAGTACTTC.

This clonotype was counted at least ten times. The chain is built from TRBV7-3 and TRBJ2-2; D is undetermined. The CDR3 length is 16 residues. V lost 1 base and J 0 bases, leaving 9 bases between the germline ends. In germline, CDR1 is SGHTA, CDR2 FQGTGA. This CDR3 reads CASSLNTAANTGELFF. DNA for the CDR3: TGTGCCAGCAGCTTAAACACGGCTGCGAACACCGGGGAGCTGTTTTTT.

The rearrangement links TRBV5-1 to TRBJ1-3; D not resolved. Deletions cut 4 bases from V and 1 base from J, with 15 bases between. Germline V lookup: CDR1 SGHRS, CDR2 YFSETQ. The CDR3 has 16 amino acids. The CDR3 here is CASSRTSRTSGNTIYF. CDR3 coding DNA: TGCGCCAGCAGCCGGACTTCCCGGACTTCTGGAAACACCATATATTTT.

This clonotype was detected only a few times. This sequence joins TRBV6-6 and TRBJ1-2, with D maybe TRBD1 (6 bases). The V gene's germline CDR1 is MNHNY and CDR2 SVGAGI (reference sequence). With 6 bases removed from V and 0 bases from J, the gap between germline ends came to 14 bases. The CDR3 contains 15 residues. CDR3 in DNA: TGTGCCAGCAGGTTAACAGGGTTTTCTAACTATGGCTACACCTTC. It specifies CASRLTGFSNYGYTF.

Of note for this clonotype: Compared with germline, one end of the junction differs, possibly owing to a read error. This chain links TRBV7-2 with TRBJ2-3, with D hard to call. The CDR3 loop spans 16 amino acids. Germline assignment: CDR1 SGHTA and CDR2 FQGNSA. CDR3 in DNA: TGTGCCTGCAGCTTAGCTCTCAGCGCCCGCACAGATACGCAGTATTTT. Protein product: CACSLALSARTDTQYF.

The rearrangement uses TRBV18 and TRBJ1-3; the D gene is possibly TRBD1 (6 bases). This CDR3 region has 15 residues. Trimming took off 2 bases at V and 4 bases at J, with 12 bases between the two ends. Per germline, CDR1 KGHSH and CDR2 LQKENI. The CDR3 nucleotides are TGTGCCAGCTCACCAGTTACAGGGTCCGGAAACACCATATATTTT. It is translated as CASSPVTGSGNTIYF.

This clonotype was found many times. The chain employs TRBV7-8 and TRBJ1-5; 10 nucleotides agree with TRBD1. V dropped 8 bases and J dropped 1; count of bases not matched to a gene: 2. This CDR3 region has 14 residues. From germline, CDR1 is SGHVS and CDR2 FQNEAQ. CDR3 amino acids: CASGGQGSNQPQHF. The CDR3 nucleotides are TGTGCCAGCGGGGGACAGGGGAGCAATCAGCCCCAGCATTTT.

In its sample, this clonotype was seen many times. The chain carries TRBV7-9 and TRBJ2-3; no reliable D call. Per germline, CDR1 SEHNR and CDR2 FQNEAQ (reference sequence). The CDR3 is 15 amino acids. V was shortened by 1 base and J by 2 bases, with 10 bases between the two germline ends. This chain's CDR3 is CASSLGLEYTDTQYF. The CDR3 DNA is TGTGCCAGCAGCTTAGGCCTAGAATACACAGATACGCAGTATTTT.

This clonotype was counted ten times or more. The chain is built from TRBV5-6 and TRBJ2-1, with unresolved D. The germline CDR1 and CDR2 sequences are SGHDT and YYEEEE. Deletions cut 2 bases from V and 3 bases from J, with 6 bases between. The CDR3 loop spans 13 amino acids. The CDR3 coding sequence is TGTGCCAGCAGCTTTGGGGACTACAATGAGCAGTTCTTC. It encodes CASSFGDYNEQFF.

In this sample, this clonotype turned up a few times. V is TRBV29-1 and J is TRBJ1-2; no reliable D call. The V and J ends lost 2 bases and 4 bases respectively, with 11 bases between them. The CDR3 extends over 13 amino acids. Germline CDR1 is SQVTM and CDR2 is ANQGSEA. CDR3 sequence: CSVEFDPFYGYTF. CDR3 sequence (DNA): TGCAGCGTTGAATTTGACCCTTTCTATGGCTACACCTTC.

Remarks on this clonotype: A much larger clone lies one base from this, so it may be a read error. V and J are TRBV4-2 and TRBJ2-3; D remains ambiguous. V lost 5 bases and J lost 2, with 5 bases in between. CDR3 size: 12 residues. Germline assignment: CDR1 LGHNA and CDR2 YNFKEQ. In DNA, the CDR3 is TGTGCCAGCAGCAAGTTCACAGATACGCAGTATTTT. It is translated as CASSKFTDTQYF.

This chain links TRBV3-1 with TRBJ1-2; no reliable D call. Germline-derived CDR1 and CDR2 are LGHDT and YNNKEL (reference sequence). V was pared by 0 bases and J by 6 bases, with 20 bases between. The CDR3 spans 17 residues. The CDR3 is CASSQDEEGEGVDGYTF. For the CDR3, the DNA is TGTGCCAGCAGCCAAGATGAGGAGGGAGAGGGCGTTGATGGCTACACCTTC.

In its sample, this clonotype was seen many times. The chain is built from TRBV19 and TRBJ2-5; D is possibly TRBD1 or TRBD2 (5 bases each). The CDR3 contains 13 residues. Germline V gene sequence: CDR1 LNHDA, CDR2 SQIVND (reference sequence). V lost 5 bases to trimming and J lost 9 bases, with 16 bases between them. The CDR3 DNA follows: TGTGCCAGTAGTCGCTGGGGACGAGACGCCCAGTACTTC. Translating gives CASSRWGRDAQYF.

This clonotype was seen repeatedly, ten times or more. This chain joins TRBV7-3 and TRBJ2-2; 9 nucleotides match TRBD1. CDR1 and CDR2 from the germline V gene are SGHTA and FQGTGA. J gave up 0 bases and V 5 bases, and 13 bases lay outside the gene matches. The CDR3 spans 19 residues. CDR3 coding DNA: TGTGCCAGCAGCCAGGGACAGGGAGGGGGATCCGCGAACACCGGGGAGCTGTTTTTT. It encodes CASSQGQGGGSANTGELFF. Looking up the rest from reference TRBV7-3 and TRBJ2-2 gives the full variable domain: GAGVSQTPSNKVTEKGKYVELRCDPISGHTALYWYRQSLGQGPEFLIYFQGTGAADDSGLPNDRFFAVRPEGSVSTLKIQRTERGDSAVYLCASSQGQGGGSANTGELFFGEGSRLTVL.

This clonotype has only a few counts. The J gene is TRBJ1-2, the V gene TRBV29-1, with a weak D call TRBD1 (5 bases). Trimming took 3 bases from V and 6 from J, leaving 8 bases between them. The CDR3 sequence is 11 residues long. Looked up from germline, CDR1 is SQVTM and CDR2 is ANQGSEA. The CDR3 DNA sequence: TGCAGCGTTGAGCAGGGTAATGGCTACACCTTC. Translated, it gives CSVEQGNGYTF.

The table lists this clonotype with a few counts. This chain links TRBV5-1 with TRBJ2-7; TRBD1 aligns across 10 bases. CDR1 is SGHRS, CDR2 YFSETQ, per germline. This CDR3 is 16 amino acids long. V lost 0 bases and J lost 5; bases outside the gene matches: 8. The CDR3, as DNA: TGCGCCAGCAGCTTGGAACCGACAGGGGGCCTGGACGAGCAGTACTTC. It yields the protein CASSLEPTGGLDEQYF.

This clonotype was counted a few times. The chain is built from TRBV4-3 and TRBJ1-1; TRBD1 agrees at 10 bases. Germline trimming cut 4 bases from V and 5 bases from J; bases unmatched to any gene: 10. This CDR3 spans 16 amino acids. The V gene's germline CDR1 is LGHNA and CDR2 YSLEER. This chain's CDR3 is CASSRTPGQGLTEAFF. In DNA form, the CDR3 reads TGCGCCAGCAGCCGAACGCCGGGACAGGGGTTGACTGAAGCTTTCTTT.

This clonotype was observed a handful of times. This chain joins TRBV24-1 and TRBJ2-2, with 8 bases identical to TRBD1. This CDR3 region has 16 residues. Germline CDR1 KGHDR, CDR2 SFDVKD. V was clipped by 5 bases and J by 4 bases; unmatched bases: 8. Here the CDR3 DNA reads TGTGCCACCAGTGCCTGGCAGGGGGCGGCCACCGGGGAGCTGTTTTTT. Its protein product is CATSAWQGAATGELFF.

This clonotype appeared a few times. This rearrangement joins TRBV5-4 to TRBJ1-1; D remains ambiguous. V was shortened by 6 bases and J by 1 base, with 10 bases between the two germline ends. This CDR3 has 13 amino acids. Germline V gene lookup returns CDR1 SGHNT and CDR2 YYREEE (reference sequence). The DNA of the CDR3 is TGTGCCAGCACGTCGTTGGAGAACACTGAAGCTTTCTTT. The encoded protein is CASTSLENTEAFF.

This chain connects TRBV20-1 to TRBJ2-3; either TRBD1 or TRBD2 may fit D (6 bases each). CDR1 is DFQATT and CDR2 is SNEGSKA in the germline V gene (reference sequence). CDR3 size: 13 residues. With 3 bases removed from V and 4 bases from J, the gap between germline ends came to 11 bases. The CDR3 sequence: CSASLGGSDTQYF. The CDR3 DNA is TGCAGTGCTAGTCTGGGGGGCTCAGATACGCAGTATTTT.

The table lists this clonotype with many counts. The CDR3 reads CASSLLASADLSYGYTF. In nucleotides, the CDR3 is TGTGCCAGCAGCTTATTAGCATCCGCAGATCTTTCCTATGGCTACACCTTC. The rearrangement joins TRBV7-2 to TRBJ1-2; D ambiguous. V shed 2 bases and J shed 4 bases, with 20 bases lying between them. Germline assignment: CDR1 SGHTA and CDR2 FQGNSA. The CDR3 loop spans 17 amino acids.

Ten or more counts support this clonotype. CDR3 sequence reads: CASSLFGLNSEGDEQFF. As DNA, the CDR3 is TGTGCCAGCAGCTTGTTCGGGCTTAATTCCGAAGGCGATGAGCAGTTCTTC. The chain carries TRBV5-5 and TRBJ2-1; D gene uncertain. Germline-derived CDR1 and CDR2 are SGHKS and YYEKEE (reference sequence). The V end was cut by 1 base, the J end by 8 bases, with 22 bases between. The CDR3 sequence is 17 residues long.